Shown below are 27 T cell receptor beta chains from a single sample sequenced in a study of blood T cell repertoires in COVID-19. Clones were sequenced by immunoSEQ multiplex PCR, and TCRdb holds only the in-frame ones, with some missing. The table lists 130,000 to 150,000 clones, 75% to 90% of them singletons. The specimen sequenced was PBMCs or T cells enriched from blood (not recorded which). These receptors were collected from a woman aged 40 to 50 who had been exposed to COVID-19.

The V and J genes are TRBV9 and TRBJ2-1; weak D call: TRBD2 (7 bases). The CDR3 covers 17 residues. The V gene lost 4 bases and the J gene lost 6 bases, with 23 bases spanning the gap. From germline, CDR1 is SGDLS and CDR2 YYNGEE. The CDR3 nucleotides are TGTGCCAGCAGCTCGAAGGGGGGGGAATTTCTAGCCAATGAGCAGTTCTTC. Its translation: CASSSKGGEFLANEQFF.

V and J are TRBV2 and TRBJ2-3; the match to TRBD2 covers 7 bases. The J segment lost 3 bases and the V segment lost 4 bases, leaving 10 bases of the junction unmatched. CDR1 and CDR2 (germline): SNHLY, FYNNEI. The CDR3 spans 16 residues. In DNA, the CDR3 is TGTGCCAGCAGTGTATCGCAGGGACTAACTACAGATACGCAGTATTTT. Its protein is CASSVSQGLTTDTQYF.

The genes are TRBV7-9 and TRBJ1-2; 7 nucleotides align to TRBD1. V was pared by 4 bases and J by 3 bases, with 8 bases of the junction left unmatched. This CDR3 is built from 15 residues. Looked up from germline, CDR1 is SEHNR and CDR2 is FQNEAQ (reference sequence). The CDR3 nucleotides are TGTGCCAGCAGCTCGTCGACAGGGTGGGACTATGGCTACACCTTC. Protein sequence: CASSSSTGWDYGYTF.

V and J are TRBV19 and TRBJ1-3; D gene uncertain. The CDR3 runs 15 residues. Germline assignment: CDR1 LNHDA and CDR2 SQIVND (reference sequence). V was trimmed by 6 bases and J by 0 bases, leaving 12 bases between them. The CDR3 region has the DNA TGTGCCAGTAGCCTGCGCTGGTCCTCTGGAAACACCATATATTTT. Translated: CASSLRWSSGNTIYF. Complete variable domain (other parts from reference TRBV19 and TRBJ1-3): DGGITQSPKYLFRKEGQNVTLSCEQNLNHDAMYWYRQDPGQGLRLIYYSQIVNDFQKGDIAEGYSVSREKKESFPLTVTSAQKNPTAFYLCASSLRWSSGNTIYFGEGSWLTVV.

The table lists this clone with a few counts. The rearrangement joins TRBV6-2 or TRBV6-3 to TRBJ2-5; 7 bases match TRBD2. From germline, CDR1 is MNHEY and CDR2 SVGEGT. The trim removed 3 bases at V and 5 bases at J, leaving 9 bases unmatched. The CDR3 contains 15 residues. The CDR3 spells CASSYRSDGGETQYF. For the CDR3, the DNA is TGTGCCAGCAGTTATCGGTCGGACGGGGGGGAGACCCAGTACTTC.

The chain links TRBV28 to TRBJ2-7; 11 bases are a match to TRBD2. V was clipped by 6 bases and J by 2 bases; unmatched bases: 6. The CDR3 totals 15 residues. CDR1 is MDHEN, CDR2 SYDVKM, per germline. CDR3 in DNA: TGTGCCAGCAGGACTCTAGCGGGAGGTGCCTACGAGCAGTACTTC. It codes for CASRTLAGGAYEQYF. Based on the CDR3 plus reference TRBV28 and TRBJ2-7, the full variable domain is DVKVTQSSRYLVKRTGEKVFLECVQDMDHENMFWYRQDPGLGLRLIYFSYDVKMKEKGDIPEGYSVSREKKERFSLILESASTNQTSMYLCASRTLAGGAYEQYFGPGTRLTVT.

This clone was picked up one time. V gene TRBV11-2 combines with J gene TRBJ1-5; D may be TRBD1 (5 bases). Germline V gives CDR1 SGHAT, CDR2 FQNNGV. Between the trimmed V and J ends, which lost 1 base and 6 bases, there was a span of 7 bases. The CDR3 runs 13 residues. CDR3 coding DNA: TGTGCCAGCAGCTTAGGGGGCTCTCAGCCCCAGCATTTT. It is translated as CASSLGGSQPQHF.

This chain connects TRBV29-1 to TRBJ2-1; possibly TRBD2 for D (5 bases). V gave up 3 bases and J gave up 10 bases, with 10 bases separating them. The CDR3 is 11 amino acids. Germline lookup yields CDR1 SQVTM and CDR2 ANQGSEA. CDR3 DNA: TGCAGCGTTGAGTCTCGAGGGGAGCAGTTCTTC. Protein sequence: CSVESRGEQFF.

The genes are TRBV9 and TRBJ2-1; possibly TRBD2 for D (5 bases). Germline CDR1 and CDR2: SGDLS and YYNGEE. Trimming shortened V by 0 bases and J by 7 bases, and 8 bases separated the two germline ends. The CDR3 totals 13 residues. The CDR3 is CASSVARGNEQFF. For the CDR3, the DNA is TGTGCCAGCAGCGTAGCCAGAGGGAATGAGCAGTTCTTC.

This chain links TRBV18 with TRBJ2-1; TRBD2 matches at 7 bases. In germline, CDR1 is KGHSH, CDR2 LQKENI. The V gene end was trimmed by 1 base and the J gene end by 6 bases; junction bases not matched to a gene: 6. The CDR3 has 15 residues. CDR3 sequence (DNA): TGTGCCAGCTCACCACTAGCGGGCGGCGGCAATGAGCAGTTCTTC. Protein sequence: CASSPLAGGGNEQFF.

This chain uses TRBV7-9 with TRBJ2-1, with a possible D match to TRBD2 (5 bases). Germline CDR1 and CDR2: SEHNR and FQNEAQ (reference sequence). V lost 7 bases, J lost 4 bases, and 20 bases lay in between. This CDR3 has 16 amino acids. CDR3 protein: CASTVGGRLGYNEQFF. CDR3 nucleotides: TGTGCCAGCACCGTAGGCGGGCGGTTGGGGTACAATGAGCAGTTCTTC.

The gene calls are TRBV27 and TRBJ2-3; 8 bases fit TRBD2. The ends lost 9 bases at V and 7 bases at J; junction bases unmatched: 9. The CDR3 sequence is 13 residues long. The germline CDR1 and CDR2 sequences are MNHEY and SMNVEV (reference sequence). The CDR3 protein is CASGSGDSNTQYF. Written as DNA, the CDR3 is TGTGCCAGTGGTAGCGGGGACTCGAATACGCAGTATTTT.

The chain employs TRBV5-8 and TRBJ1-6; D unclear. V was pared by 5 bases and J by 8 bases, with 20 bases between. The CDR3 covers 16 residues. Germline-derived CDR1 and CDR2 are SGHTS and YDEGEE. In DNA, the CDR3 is TGTGCCAGCAGAAAGAAGACGTACAGCCTCGATTCACCCCTCCACTTT. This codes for CASRKKTYSLDSPLHF.

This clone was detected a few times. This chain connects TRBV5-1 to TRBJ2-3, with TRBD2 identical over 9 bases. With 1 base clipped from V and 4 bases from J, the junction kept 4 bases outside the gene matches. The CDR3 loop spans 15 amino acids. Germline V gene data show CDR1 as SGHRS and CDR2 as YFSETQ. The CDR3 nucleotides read TGCGCCAGCAGCTTGTCGACTAGCGGTCCAGATACGCAGTATTTT. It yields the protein CASSLSTSGPDTQYF.

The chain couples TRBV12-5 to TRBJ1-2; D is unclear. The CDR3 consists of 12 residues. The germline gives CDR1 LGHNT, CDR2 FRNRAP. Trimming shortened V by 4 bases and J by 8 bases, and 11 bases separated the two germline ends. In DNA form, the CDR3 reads TGTGCTAGTGGTTCCTACCCCGGGGGCTACACCTTC. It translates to CASGSYPGGYTF.

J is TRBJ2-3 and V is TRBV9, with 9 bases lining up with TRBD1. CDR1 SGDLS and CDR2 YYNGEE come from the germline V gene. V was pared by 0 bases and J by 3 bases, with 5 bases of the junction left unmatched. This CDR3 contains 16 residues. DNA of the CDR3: TGTGCCAGCAGCGTAGTCGGGACAGGGACGACAGATACGCAGTATTTT. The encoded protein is CASSVVGTGTTDTQYF.

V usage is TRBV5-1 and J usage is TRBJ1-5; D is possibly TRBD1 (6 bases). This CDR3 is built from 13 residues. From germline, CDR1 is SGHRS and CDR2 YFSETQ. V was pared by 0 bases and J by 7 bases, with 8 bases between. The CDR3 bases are TGCGCCAGCAGCTTGGAACAGGGACAGCCCCAGCATTTT. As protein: CASSLEQGQPQHF.

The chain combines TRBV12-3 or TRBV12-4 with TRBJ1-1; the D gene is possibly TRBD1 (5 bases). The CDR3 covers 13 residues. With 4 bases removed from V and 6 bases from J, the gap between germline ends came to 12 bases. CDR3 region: CASSSGIVAEAFF. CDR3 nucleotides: TGTGCCAGCAGTTCAGGGATTGTGGCTGAAGCTTTCTTT.

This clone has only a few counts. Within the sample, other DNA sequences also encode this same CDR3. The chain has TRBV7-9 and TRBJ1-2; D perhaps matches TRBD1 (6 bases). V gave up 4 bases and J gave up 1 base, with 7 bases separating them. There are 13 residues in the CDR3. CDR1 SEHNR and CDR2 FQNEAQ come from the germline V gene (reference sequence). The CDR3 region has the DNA TGTGCCAGCAGCTCGGACAGTAACTATGGCTACACCTTC. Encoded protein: CASSSDSNYGYTF.

CDR3 nucleotides: TGTGCCAGCAGCTCCACCTCGACCGGGACAGTCAGTTCACCCCTCCACTTT. Protein sequence: CASSSTSTGTVSSPLHF. This chain links TRBV5-6 with TRBJ1-6; 7 nucleotides match TRBD1. The CDR3 extends over 17 amino acids. CDR1 and CDR2 (germline): SGHDT, YYEEEE. J was trimmed by 9 bases and V by 3 bases; bases with no gene match: 15.

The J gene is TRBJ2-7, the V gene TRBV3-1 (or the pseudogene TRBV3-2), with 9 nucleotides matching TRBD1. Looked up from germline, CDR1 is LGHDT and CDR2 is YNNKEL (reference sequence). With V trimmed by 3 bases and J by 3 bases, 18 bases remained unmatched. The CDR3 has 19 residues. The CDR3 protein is CASSHQVPGQGKNVYEQYF. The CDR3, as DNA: TGTGCCAGCAGCCATCAAGTCCCGGGACAGGGAAAGAATGTCTACGAGCAGTACTTC.

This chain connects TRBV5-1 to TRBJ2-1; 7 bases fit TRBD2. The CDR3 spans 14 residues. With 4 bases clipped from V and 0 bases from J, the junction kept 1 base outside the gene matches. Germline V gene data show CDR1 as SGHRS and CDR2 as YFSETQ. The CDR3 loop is CASSGGGSYNEQFF. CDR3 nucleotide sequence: TGCGCCAGCAGCGGCGGGGGCTCCTACAATGAGCAGTTCTTC.

The CDR3 nucleotides read TGCGCCAGCAGCCCCCGAACAGGGGGCCAGCCCCAGCATTTT. This gives the protein CASSPRTGGQPQHF. J is TRBJ1-5 and V is TRBV4-1, with 9 positions matching TRBD1. Germline loops: CDR1 MGHRA, CDR2 YSYEKL. V lost 4 bases to trimming and J lost 7 bases; unmatched junction nucleotides: 5. The CDR3 extends over 14 amino acids.

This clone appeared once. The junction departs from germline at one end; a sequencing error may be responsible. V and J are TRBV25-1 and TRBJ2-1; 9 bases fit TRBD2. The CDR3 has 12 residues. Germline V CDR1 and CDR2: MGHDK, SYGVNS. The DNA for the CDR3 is TGTGCCAGCAGTGGGGGAGCGGGGGGCCTGCTCTTC. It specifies CASSGGAGGLLF.

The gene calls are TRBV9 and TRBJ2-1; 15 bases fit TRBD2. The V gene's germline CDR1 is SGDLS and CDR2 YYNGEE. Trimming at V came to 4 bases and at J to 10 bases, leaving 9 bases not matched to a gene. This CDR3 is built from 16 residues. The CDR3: CASSPSGTSGRNEQFF. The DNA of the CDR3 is TGTGCCAGCAGCCCGTCCGGGACTAGCGGGAGGAACGAGCAGTTCTTC.

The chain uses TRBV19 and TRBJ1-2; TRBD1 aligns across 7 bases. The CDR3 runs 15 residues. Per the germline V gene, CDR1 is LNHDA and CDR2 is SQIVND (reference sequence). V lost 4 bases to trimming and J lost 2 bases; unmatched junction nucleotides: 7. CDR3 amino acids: CASSNGDSPNYGYTF. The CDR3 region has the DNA TGTGCCAGTAGTAACGGGGACAGCCCAAACTATGGCTACACCTTC.

CDR3: CASSYSRDYGYTF. The CDR3 DNA reads TGTGCCAGTAGTTATAGCAGGGACTATGGCTACACCTTC. The gene calls are TRBV19 and TRBJ1-2; a weak D match, TRBD1 (5 bases). Per germline, CDR1 LNHDA and CDR2 SQIVND (reference sequence). This CDR3 contains 13 residues. The V gene lost 5 bases and the J gene lost 3 bases, with 10 bases spanning the gap.